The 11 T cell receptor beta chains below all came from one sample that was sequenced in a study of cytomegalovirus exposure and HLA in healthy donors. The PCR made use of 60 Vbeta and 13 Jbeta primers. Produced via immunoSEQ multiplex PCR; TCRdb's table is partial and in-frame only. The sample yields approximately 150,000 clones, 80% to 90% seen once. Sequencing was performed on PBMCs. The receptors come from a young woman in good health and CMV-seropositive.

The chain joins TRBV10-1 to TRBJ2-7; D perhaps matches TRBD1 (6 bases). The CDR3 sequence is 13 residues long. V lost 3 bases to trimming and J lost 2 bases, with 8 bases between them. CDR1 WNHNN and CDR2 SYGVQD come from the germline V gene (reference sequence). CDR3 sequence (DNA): TGCGCCAGCAGTGATGGGACACCCTACGAGCAGTACTTC. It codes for CASSDGTPYEQYF.

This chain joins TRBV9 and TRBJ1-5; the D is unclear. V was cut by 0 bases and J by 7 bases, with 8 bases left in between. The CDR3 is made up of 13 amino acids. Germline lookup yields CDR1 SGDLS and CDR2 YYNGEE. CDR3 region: CASSVDTEQPQHF. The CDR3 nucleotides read TGTGCCAGCAGCGTAGACACAGAGCAGCCCCAGCATTTT.

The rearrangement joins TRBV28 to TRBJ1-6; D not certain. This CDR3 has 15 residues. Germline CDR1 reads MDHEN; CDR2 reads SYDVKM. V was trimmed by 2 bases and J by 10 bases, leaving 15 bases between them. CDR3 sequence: CASSLGGLLDSPLHF. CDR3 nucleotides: TGTGCCAGCAGTTTAGGAGGGCTACTTGACTCACCCCTCCACTTT.

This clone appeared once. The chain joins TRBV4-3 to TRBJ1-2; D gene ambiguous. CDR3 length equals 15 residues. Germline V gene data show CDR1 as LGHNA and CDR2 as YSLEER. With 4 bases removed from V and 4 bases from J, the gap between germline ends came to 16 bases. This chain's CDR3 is CASSPYREDGYGYTF. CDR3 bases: TGCGCCAGCAGCCCGTACCGGGAAGACGGCTATGGCTACACCTTC.

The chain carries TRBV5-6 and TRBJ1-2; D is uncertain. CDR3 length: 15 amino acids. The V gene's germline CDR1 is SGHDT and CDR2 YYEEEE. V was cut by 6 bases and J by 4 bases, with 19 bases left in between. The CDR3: CASTLTGGQSYGYTF. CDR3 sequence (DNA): TGTGCCAGCACCCTCACCGGAGGCCAAAGCTATGGCTACACCTTC.

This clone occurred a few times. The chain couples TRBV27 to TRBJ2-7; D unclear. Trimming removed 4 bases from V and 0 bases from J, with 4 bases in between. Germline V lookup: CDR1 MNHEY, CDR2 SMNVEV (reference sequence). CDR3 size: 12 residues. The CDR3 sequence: CASSSCSYEQYF. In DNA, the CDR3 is TGTGCCAGCAGTTCGTGCTCCTACGAGCAGTACTTC.

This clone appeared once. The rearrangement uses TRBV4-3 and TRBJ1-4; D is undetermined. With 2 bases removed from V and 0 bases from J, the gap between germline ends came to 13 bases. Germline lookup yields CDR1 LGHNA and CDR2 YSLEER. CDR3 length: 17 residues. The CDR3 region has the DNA TGCGCCAGCAGCCAAACAACGCCCGCTGCAACTAATGAAAAACTGTTTTTT. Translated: CASSQTTPAATNEKLFF.

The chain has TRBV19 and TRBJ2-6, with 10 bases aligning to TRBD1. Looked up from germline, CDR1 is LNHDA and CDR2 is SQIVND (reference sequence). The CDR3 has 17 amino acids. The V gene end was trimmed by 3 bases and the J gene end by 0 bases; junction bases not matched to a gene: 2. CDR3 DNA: TGTGCCAGTAGTATGACAGGGGGCCGCTCTGGGGCCAACGTCCTGACTTTC. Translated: CASSMTGGRSGANVLTF.

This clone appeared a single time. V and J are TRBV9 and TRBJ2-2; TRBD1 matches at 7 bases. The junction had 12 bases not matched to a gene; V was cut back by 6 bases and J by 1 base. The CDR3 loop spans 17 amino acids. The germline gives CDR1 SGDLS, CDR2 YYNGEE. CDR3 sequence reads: CASTLSRGTENTGELFF. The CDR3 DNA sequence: TGTGCCAGCACCCTCAGTAGGGGGACAGAGAACACCGGGGAGCTGTTTTTT.

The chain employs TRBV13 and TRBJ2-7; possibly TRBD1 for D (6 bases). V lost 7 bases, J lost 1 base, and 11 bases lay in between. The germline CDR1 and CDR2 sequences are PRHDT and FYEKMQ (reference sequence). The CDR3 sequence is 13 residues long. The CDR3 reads CASIPTGSYEQYF. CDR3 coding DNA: TGTGCCAGCATCCCAACAGGGTCCTACGAGCAGTACTTC.

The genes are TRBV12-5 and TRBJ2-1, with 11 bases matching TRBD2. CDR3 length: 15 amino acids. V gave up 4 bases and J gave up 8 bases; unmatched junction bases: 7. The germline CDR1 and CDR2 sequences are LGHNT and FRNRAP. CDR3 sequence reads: CASGSGLAEGDEQFF. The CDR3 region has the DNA TGTGCTAGTGGTTCGGGACTAGCGGAGGGGGATGAGCAGTTCTTC.